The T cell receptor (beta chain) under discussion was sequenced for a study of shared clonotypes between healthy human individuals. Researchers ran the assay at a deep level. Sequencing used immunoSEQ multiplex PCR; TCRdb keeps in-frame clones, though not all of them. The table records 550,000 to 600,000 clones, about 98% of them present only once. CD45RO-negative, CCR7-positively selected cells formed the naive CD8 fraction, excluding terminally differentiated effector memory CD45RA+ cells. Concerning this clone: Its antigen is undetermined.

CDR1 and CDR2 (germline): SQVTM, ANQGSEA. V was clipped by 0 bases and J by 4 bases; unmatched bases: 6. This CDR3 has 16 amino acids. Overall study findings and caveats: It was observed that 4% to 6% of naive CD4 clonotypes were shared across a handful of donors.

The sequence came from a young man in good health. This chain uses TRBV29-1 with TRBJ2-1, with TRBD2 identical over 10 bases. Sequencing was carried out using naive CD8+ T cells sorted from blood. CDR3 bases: TGCAGCGTTGAAGAAGGAGCGGGAGGGCGGTACAATGAGCAGTTCTTC. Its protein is CSVEEGAGGRYNEQFF.